The 19 T cell receptor beta chains reported below all come from one sample, sequenced in a study of blood T cell repertoires in COVID-19. Repertoires were generated with immunoSEQ multiplex PCR, while TCRdb's copy carries only in-frame clones and drops some. This table holds around 65,000 clones, about nine tenths found once. The sample consisted of peripheral blood. Receptors originate from a human donor in a cohort sampled during active COVID-19.

CDR3 amino acids: CASSAQGLTYNEQFF. In nucleotides, the CDR3 is TGTGCCAGCAGTGCTCAGGGACTCACCTACAATGAGCAGTTCTTC. The J gene is TRBJ2-1, the V gene TRBV28; D may be TRBD2 (6 bases). The CDR3 totals 15 residues. Trimming cost V 5 bases and J 2 bases, with 13 bases left between them. Germline-derived CDR1 and CDR2 are MDHEN and SYDVKM.

The chain couples TRBV7-2 to TRBJ2-3, with 7 positions matching TRBD2. This CDR3 is built from 15 residues. J gave up 1 base and V 2 bases, and 3 bases lay outside the gene matches. Germline CDR1 is SGHTA and CDR2 is FQGNSA. The CDR3 is CASSLSSGRTDTQYF. The CDR3 DNA is TGTGCCAGCAGCTTAAGTAGCGGGCGCACAGATACGCAGTATTTT.

The V call is TRBV28, the J call TRBJ2-1; 7 nucleotides line up with TRBD2. The V and J ends lost 5 bases and 9 bases, in that order; junction bases with no gene match: 22. The CDR3 is 18 residues long. Germline-derived CDR1 and CDR2 are MDHEN and SYDVKM. The CDR3 is CASSPVDRAAGARLEQFF. The CDR3 nucleotides are TGTGCCAGCAGTCCCGTCGACCGTGCCGCGGGAGCTCGGCTTGAGCAGTTCTTC.

The rearrangement uses TRBV7-3 and TRBJ2-5; 11 positions match TRBD2. CDR3 length equals 15 residues. J lost 5 bases, V lost 5 bases, and 7 bases had no gene match. CDR1 SGHTA and CDR2 FQGTGA come from the germline V gene. CDR3 amino acids: CASSDLAGGRETQYF. The CDR3 DNA reads as TGTGCCAGCAGCGATCTAGCGGGAGGTCGGGAGACCCAGTACTTC.

The gene calls are TRBV9 and TRBJ2-2, with a possible D match to TRBD1 (6 bases). The CDR3 runs 16 residues. Trimming cost V 0 bases and J 1 base, with 10 bases left between them. The V gene's germline CDR1 is SGDLS and CDR2 YYNGEE. The CDR3 DNA reads as TGTGCCAGCAGCGTAGACGCAGGGGTGAACACCGGGGAGCTGTTTTTT. It is translated as CASSVDAGVNTGELFF.

Here the CDR3 reads CASSYSTSGPTDTQYF. The DNA for the CDR3 is TGTGCCAGCAGTTACTCGACTAGCGGGCCAACAGATACGCAGTATTTT. The J gene is TRBJ2-3, the V gene TRBV6-2 or TRBV6-3; 10 positions agree with TRBD2. Germline assignment: CDR1 MNHEY and CDR2 SVGEGT. CDR3 size: 16 residues. The V and J ends lost 0 bases and 3 bases, in that order; junction bases with no gene match: 3.

V and J are TRBV9 and TRBJ2-2; 15 bases fit TRBD2. Losses at the gene ends were 4 bases for V and 4 bases for J; bases not matched to a gene: 11. Germline CDR1 and CDR2: SGDLS and YYNGEE. CDR3 length: 19 amino acids. CDR3 residues: CASSSRTSGRAFGTGELFF. CDR3 coding DNA: TGTGCCAGCAGCTCCCGGACTAGCGGGAGGGCCTTCGGCACCGGGGAGCTGTTTTTT.

This clone is a singleton in its sample. The gene calls are TRBV27 and TRBJ2-5, with 8 bases identical to TRBD2. Trimming at V came to 8 bases and at J to 1 base, leaving 3 bases not matched to a gene. The germline V gene has CDR1 MNHEY and CDR2 SMNVEV (reference sequence). The CDR3 extends over 13 amino acids. In nucleotides, the CDR3 is TGTGCCAGCCCGACTAGCGCCCAAGAGACCCAGTACTTC. Translating gives CASPTSAQETQYF.

This clone was picked up one time. The V gene is TRBV15, the J gene TRBJ1-5; D is perhaps TRBD1 (5 bases). This CDR3 comprises 15 residues. CDR1 and CDR2 (germline): LNHNV, YYDKDF (reference sequence). The germline V and J ends were trimmed by 4 bases and 1 base, with 11 bases remaining between them. The CDR3 here is CATSTGLGSNQPQHF. The CDR3, as DNA: TGTGCCACCAGCACAGGGTTAGGGAGCAATCAGCCCCAGCATTTT.

This clone was counted once. V gene TRBV28 combines with J gene TRBJ2-2; D ambiguous. Germline lookup yields CDR1 MDHEN and CDR2 SYDVKM. The CDR3 runs to 12 residues. Trimming took 7 bases from V and 4 from J, leaving 7 bases between them. The CDR3 DNA is TGTGCCAGCAACGGCGGCACCGGGGAGCTGTTTTTT. Translated, it gives CASNGGTGELFF. Using reference TRBV28 and TRBJ2-2 for the parts outside the CDR3, the full variable domain is DVKVTQSSRYLVKRTGEKVFLECVQDMDHENMFWYRQDPGLGLRLIYFSYDVKMKEKGDIPEGYSVSREKKERFSLILESASTNQTSMYLCASNGGTGELFFGEGSRLTVL.

The chain joins TRBV27 to TRBJ1-2, with D perhaps TRBD1 (6 bases). This CDR3 contains 16 residues. Germline values: CDR1 MNHEY, CDR2 SMNVEV (reference sequence). V was trimmed by 3 bases and J by 4 bases, leaving 18 bases between them. CDR3 sequence (DNA): TGTGCCAGCAGTTTGGACCCCACAGGGTTCCTCTATGGCTACACCTTC. This encodes CASSLDPTGFLYGYTF.

The genes are TRBV10-3 and TRBJ1-2; no clear D. V lost 2 bases, J lost 2 bases, and 9 bases lay in between. This CDR3 comprises 14 residues. The germline CDR1 and CDR2 sequences are ENHRY and SYGVKD. The CDR3 DNA follows: TGTGCCATCAGTGAGGGTGGTCTAAACTATGGCTACACCTTC. Translation gives CAISEGGLNYGYTF.

The chain uses TRBV7-2 and TRBJ2-5; 12 bases match TRBD2. In germline, CDR1 is SGHTA, CDR2 FQGNSA. V lost 4 bases to trimming and J lost 9 bases; unmatched junction nucleotides: 12. This CDR3 contains 16 residues. DNA of the CDR3: TGTGCCAGCAGCTCCTCCCTGGCTAGCGGGAGGGGGCCCCAGTACTTC. Its protein product is CASSSSLASGRGPQYF.

The chain combines TRBV5-6 with TRBJ1-1, with TRBD1 matching 8 bases. Germline V gene sequence: CDR1 SGHDT, CDR2 YYEEEE. V lost 4 bases, J lost 0 bases, and 5 bases stayed unmatched. The length of the CDR3 is 15 residues. The CDR3 sequence: CASSPRTGLNTEAFF. The CDR3 nucleotides are TGTGCCAGCAGCCCTAGGACAGGGCTGAACACTGAAGCTTTCTTT.

The chain uses TRBV18 and TRBJ2-1, with TRBD1 identical over 10 bases. With 2 bases clipped from V and 8 bases from J, the junction kept 6 bases outside the gene matches. Germline CDR1 and CDR2: KGHSH and LQKENI. The CDR3 has 15 amino acids. CDR3 in DNA: TGTGCCAGCTCACCAAAGACAGGGGGCAACCATGAGCAGTTCTTC. It encodes CASSPKTGGNHEQFF.

The V call is TRBV12-5, the J call TRBJ1-6, with D possibly being TRBD1 (5 bases). Germline CDR1 LGHNT, CDR2 FRNRAP. The CDR3 covers 15 residues. The ends were cut back, 6 bases at V and 6 bases at J, with 15 bases in the middle. CDR3 amino acids: CASGLGTFGNSPLHF. The DNA for the CDR3 is TGTGCTAGTGGCCTCGGGACTTTTGGTAATTCACCCCTCCACTTT.

V usage is TRBV6-2 or TRBV6-3 and J usage is TRBJ1-5; tentatively, D is TRBD1 (5 bases). V was clipped by 2 bases and J by 2 bases, with 13 bases between them. Per the germline V gene, CDR1 is MNHEY and CDR2 is SVGEGT. The CDR3 contains 16 residues. CDR3 sequence reads: CASSYGRGRGNQPQHF. CDR3 nucleotides: TGTGCCAGCAGTTACGGGAGGGGAAGGGGCAATCAGCCCCAGCATTTT.

The rearrangement joins TRBV7-3 to TRBJ2-6, with 7 positions matching TRBD1. The ends lost 5 bases at V and 2 bases at J; junction bases unmatched: 15. Germline values: CDR1 SGHTA, CDR2 FQGTGA. The CDR3 contains 19 residues. CDR3 residues: CASSLRVVTGFAGANVLTF. Written as DNA, the CDR3 is TGTGCCAGCAGCCTAAGAGTCGTGACAGGGTTTGCTGGGGCCAACGTCCTGACTTTC.

V usage is TRBV28 and J usage is TRBJ2-7, with 16 bases lining up with TRBD2. Germline V gene lookup returns CDR1 MDHEN and CDR2 SYDVKM. The CDR3 totals 16 residues. V dropped 2 bases and J dropped 7; count of bases not matched to a gene: 5. This CDR3 reads CASSLGTSGRAWEQYF. The CDR3, as DNA: TGTGCCAGCAGTTTAGGGACTAGCGGGAGGGCGTGGGAGCAGTACTTC.